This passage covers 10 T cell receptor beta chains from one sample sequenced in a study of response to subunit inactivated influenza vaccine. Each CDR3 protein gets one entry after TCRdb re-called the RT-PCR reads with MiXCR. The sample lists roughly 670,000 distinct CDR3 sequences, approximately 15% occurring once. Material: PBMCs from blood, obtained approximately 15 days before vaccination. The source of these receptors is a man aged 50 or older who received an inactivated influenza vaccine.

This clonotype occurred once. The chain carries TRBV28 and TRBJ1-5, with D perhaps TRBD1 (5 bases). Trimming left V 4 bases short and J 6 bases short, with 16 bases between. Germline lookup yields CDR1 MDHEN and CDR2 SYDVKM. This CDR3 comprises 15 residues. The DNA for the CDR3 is TGTGCCAGCAGTTGGGGCCGGGGGGTTGGTCAGCCCCAGCATTTT. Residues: CASSWGRGVGQPQHF. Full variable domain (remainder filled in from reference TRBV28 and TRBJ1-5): DVKVTQSSRYLVKRTGEKVFLECVQDMDHENMFWYRQDPGLGLRLIYFSYDVKMKEKGDIPEGYSVSREKKERFSLILESASTNQTSMYLCASSWGRGVGQPQHFGDGTRLSIL.

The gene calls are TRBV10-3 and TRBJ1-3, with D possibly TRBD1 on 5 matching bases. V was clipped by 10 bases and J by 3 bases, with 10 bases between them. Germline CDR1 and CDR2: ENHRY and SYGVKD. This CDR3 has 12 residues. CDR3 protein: CATGTGGNTIYF. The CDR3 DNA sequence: TGTGCCACGGGGACTGGTGGAAACACCATATATTTT.

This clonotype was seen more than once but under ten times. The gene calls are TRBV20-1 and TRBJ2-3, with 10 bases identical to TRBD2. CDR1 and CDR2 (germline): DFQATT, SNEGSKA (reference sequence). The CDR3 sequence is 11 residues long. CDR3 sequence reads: CRASGGDTQYF. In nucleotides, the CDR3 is TGCCGGGCTAGCGGGGGAGATACGCAGTATTTT.

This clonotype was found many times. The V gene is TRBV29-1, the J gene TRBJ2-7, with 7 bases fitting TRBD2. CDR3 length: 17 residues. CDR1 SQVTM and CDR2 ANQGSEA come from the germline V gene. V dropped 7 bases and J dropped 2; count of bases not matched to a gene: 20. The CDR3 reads CSGPKAGLGLTPYEQYF. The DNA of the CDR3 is TGCAGCGGCCCGAAGGCAGGGCTGGGACTAACCCCCTACGAGCAGTACTTC.

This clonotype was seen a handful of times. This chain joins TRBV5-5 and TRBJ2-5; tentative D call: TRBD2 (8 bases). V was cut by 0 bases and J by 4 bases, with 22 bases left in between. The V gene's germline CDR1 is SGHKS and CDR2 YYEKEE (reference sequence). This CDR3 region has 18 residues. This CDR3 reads CASSLARGSGGPTETQYF. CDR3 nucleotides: TGTGCCAGCAGCTTGGCCAGGGGGAGCGGGGGACCCACAGAGACCCAGTACTTC. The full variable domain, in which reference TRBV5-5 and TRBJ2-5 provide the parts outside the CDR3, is DAGVTQSPTHLIKTRGQQVTLRCSPISGHKSVSWYQQVLGQGPQFIFQYYEKEERGRGNFPDRFSARQFPNYSSELNVNALLLGDSALYLCASSLARGSGGPTETQYFGPGTRLLVL.

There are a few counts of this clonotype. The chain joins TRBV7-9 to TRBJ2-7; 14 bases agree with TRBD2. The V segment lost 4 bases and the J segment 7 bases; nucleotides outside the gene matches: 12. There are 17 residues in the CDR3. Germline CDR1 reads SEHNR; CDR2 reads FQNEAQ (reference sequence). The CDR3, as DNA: TGTGCCAGCAGCTCCGGGACTAGCGGGGGCAAAATAGAGGAGCAGTACTTC. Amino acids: CASSSGTSGGKIEEQYF.

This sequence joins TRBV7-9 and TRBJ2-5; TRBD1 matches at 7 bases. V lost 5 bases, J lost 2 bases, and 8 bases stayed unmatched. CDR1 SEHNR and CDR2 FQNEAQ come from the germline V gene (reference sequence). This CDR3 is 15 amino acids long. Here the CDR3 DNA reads TGTGCCAGCAGCCCCCTGGGACAGCTTCAAGAGACCCAGTACTTC. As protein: CASSPLGQLQETQYF. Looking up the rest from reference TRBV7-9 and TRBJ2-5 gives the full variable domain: DTGVSQNPRHKITKRGQNVTFRCDPISEHNRLYWYRQTLGQGPEFLTYFQNEAQLEKSRLLSDRFSAERPKGSFSTLEIQRTEQGDSAMYLCASSPLGQLQETQYFGPGTRLLVL.

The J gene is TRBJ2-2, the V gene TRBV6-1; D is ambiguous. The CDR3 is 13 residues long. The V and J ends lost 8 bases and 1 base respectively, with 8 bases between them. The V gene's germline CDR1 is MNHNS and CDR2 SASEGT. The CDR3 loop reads CASEWENTGELFF. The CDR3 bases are TGTGCCAGCGAGTGGGAGAACACCGGGGAGCTGTTTTTT.

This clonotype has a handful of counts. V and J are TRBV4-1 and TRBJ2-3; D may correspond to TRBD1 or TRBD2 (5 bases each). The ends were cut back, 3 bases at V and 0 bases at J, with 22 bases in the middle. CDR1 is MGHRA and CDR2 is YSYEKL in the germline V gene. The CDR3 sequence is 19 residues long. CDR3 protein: CASSHPLRGLRTSTDTQYF. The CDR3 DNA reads TGCGCCAGCAGCCATCCCCTGAGGGGCCTTAGGACTAGCACAGATACGCAGTATTTT.

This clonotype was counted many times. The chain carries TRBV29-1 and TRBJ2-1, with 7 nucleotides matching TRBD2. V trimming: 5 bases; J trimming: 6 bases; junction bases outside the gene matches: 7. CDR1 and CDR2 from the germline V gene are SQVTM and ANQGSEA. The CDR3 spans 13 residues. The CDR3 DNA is TGCAGCGTTTCGAGCGGGACTGGCAATGAGCAGTTCTTC. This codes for CSVSSGTGNEQFF.